The 10 T cell receptor beta chains below were found in one sample sequenced in a study of blood T cells in healthy people across ages. It was with a sample-barcoded 5' primer and a J-beta primer mix that a second PCR of roughly 6 to 11 cycles was run. Via MiXCR, TCRdb re-called the 5' RACE reads, giving one row per CDR3 protein. The sample holds hundreds of thousands of distinct CDR3 sequences, approximately 49% seen once. Sequenced sample: blood. The receptors here all came from a woman aged 60-70 years in good health.

This chain connects TRBV12-5 to TRBJ2-3; D is possibly TRBD2 (6 bases). The CDR3 length is 13 residues. The germline V and J ends were trimmed by 6 bases and 6 bases, with 13 bases remaining between them. CDR1 LGHNT and CDR2 FRNRAP come from the germline V gene. The CDR3 reads CASGAGYSDTQYF. The CDR3, as DNA: TGTGCTAGTGGCGCGGGATACTCTGATACGCAGTATTTT. The full variable domain, in which reference TRBV12-5 and TRBJ2-3 provide the parts outside the CDR3, is DARVTQTPRHKVTEMGQEVTMRCQPILGHNTVFWYRQTMMQGLELLAYFRNRAPLDDSGMPKDRFSAEMPDATLATLKIQPSEPRDSAVYFCASGAGYSDTQYFGPGTRLTVL.

This clonotype came up a few times. The CDR3 is CAWSVDSFYSNQPQHF. CDR3 nucleotides: TGTGCCTGGAGTGTGGACAGTTTTTATAGCAATCAGCCCCAGCATTTT. The genes are TRBV30 and TRBJ1-5, with D tentatively TRBD1 (6 bases). The germline CDR1 and CDR2 sequences are GTSNPN and SVGIG (reference sequence). Trimming stripped 0 bases from V and 0 bases from J, with 12 bases between. This CDR3 comprises 16 residues.

Written as DNA, the CDR3 is TGTGCTAGCCTCAAAACGACAGGGGGTAATTCACCCCTCCACTTT. Amino acid sequence: CASLKTTGGNSPLHF. V and J are TRBV6-2 or TRBV6-3 and TRBJ1-6; 9 bases line up with TRBD1. In germline, CDR1 is MNHEY, CDR2 SVGEGT. CDR3 length: 15 residues.

This clonotype was counted a few times. The chain combines TRBV7-2 with TRBJ2-7; 9 bases fit TRBD2. With 4 bases clipped from V and 7 bases from J, the junction kept 8 bases outside the gene matches. This CDR3 is built from 14 residues. Germline V gene lookup returns CDR1 SGHTA and CDR2 FQGNSA. This chain's CDR3 is CASSSRSGSNEQYF. The CDR3 nucleotides are TGTGCCAGCAGCTCACGTAGCGGGAGCAATGAGCAGTACTTC.

V is TRBV18 and J is TRBJ2-5, with a tentative D call TRBD2 (6 bases). Trimming cost V 2 bases and J 4 bases, with 14 bases left between them. Germline V gives CDR1 KGHSH, CDR2 LQKENI. This CDR3 has 15 residues. Here the CDR3 DNA reads TGTGCCAGCTCACCAAGGAGGGGCTGGGTAGAGACCCAGTACTTC. Its protein is CASSPRRGWVETQYF.

This clonotype occurred a few times. The V call is TRBV9, the J call TRBJ2-1; 7 positions match TRBD1. Germline V lookup: CDR1 SGDLS, CDR2 YYNGEE. Trimming removed 3 bases from V and 9 bases from J; junction bases left unmatched: 15. The CDR3 spans 16 residues. CDR3 in DNA: TGTGCCAGCAGCGCGAGGGGGCTAGACCAATTGGGTGAGCAGTTCTTC. Translated, it gives CASSARGLDQLGEQFF. Full variable domain (missing parts from reference TRBV9 and TRBJ2-1): DSGVTQTPKHLITATGQRVTLRCSPRSGDLSVYWYQQSLDQGLQFLIQYYNGEERAKGNILERFSAQQFPDLHSELNLSSLELGDSALYFCASSARGLDQLGEQFFGPGTRLTVL.

This chain joins TRBV27 and TRBJ2-1, with TRBD2 matching over 8 bases. CDR1 and CDR2 from the germline V gene are MNHEY and SMNVEV (reference sequence). The CDR3 has 15 residues. V shed 4 bases, J shed 6 bases, and the junction held 8 bases outside the gene matches. The CDR3 is CASSSRLATFNEQFF. The DNA for the CDR3 is TGTGCCAGCAGTTCTCGACTAGCGACCTTCAATGAGCAGTTCTTC.

The chain joins TRBV10-3 to TRBJ2-4, with 9 positions matching TRBD1. The DNA end lines up better with TRBJ2-7; the J call may be wrong. This CDR3 has 13 amino acids. CDR1 ENHRY and CDR2 SYGVKD come from the germline V gene. The CDR3 DNA follows: TGTGCCATCTCCGGGACAGGGTCCTACGAGCAGTACTTC. This codes for CAISGTGSYEQYF.

The chain employs TRBV12-3 or TRBV12-4 and TRBJ2-5; TRBD1 matches 7 bases. V lost 1 base to trimming and J lost 11 bases; unmatched junction nucleotides: 4. The CDR3 runs 12 residues. The CDR3 protein is CASSLGHRGQYF. Written as DNA, the CDR3 is TGTGCCAGCAGTTTAGGCCACAGGGGACAGTACTTC.

The chain employs TRBV7-9 and TRBJ2-7, with D maybe TRBD2 (5 bases). Matching the DNA end better, TRBJ2-5 makes the J call doubtful. CDR3 size: 15 residues. Germline-derived CDR1 and CDR2 are SEHNR and FQNEAQ (reference sequence). CDR3 coding DNA: TGTGCCAGCAGCTTAGCCCGGACTGATGAAGAGACCCAGTACTTC. Protein sequence: CASSLARTDEETQYF.